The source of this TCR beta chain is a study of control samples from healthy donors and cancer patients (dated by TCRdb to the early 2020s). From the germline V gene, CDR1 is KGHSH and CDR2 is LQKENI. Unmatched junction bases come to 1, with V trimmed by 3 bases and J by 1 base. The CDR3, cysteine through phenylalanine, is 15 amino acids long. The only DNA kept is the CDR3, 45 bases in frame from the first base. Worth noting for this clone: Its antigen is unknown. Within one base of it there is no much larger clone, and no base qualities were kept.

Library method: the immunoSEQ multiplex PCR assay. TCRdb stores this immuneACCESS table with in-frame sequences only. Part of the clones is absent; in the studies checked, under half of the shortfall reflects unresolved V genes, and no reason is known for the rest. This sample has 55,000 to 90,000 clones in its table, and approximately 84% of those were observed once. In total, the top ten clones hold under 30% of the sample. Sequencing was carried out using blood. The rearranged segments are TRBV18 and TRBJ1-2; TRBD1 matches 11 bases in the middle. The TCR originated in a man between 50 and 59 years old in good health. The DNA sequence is TGTGCCAGCTCACCGGGACAGGGGGTTAACTATGGCTACACCTTC. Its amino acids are CASSPGQGVNYGYTF.